Following are 9 T cell receptor beta chains from one sample sequenced in a study of T cells in tuberculosis. Profiled with immunoSEQ multiplex PCR; TCRdb holds only in-frame clones, not every one. The sample has about 30,000 clones, 94% seen once. The specimen was PBMCs. Receptors originate from a donor under 30 with latent tuberculosis or without tuberculosis infection.

This chain links TRBV4-1 with TRBJ1-1, with D uncertain. Germline V CDR1 and CDR2: MGHRA, YSYEKL. There are 16 residues in the CDR3. Trimming shortened V by 6 bases and J by 0 bases, and 17 bases separated the two germline ends. This CDR3 is CASRRYTDYLNTEAFF. Here the CDR3 DNA reads TGCGCCAGCAGACGCTATACGGACTACTTGAACACTGAAGCTTTCTTT.

This chain joins TRBV5-4 and TRBJ1-2, with TRBD1 as a possible D gene (5 bases). The CDR3 contains 15 residues. Per germline, CDR1 SGHNT and CDR2 YYREEE (reference sequence). V was shortened by 4 bases and J by 9 bases, with 22 bases between the two germline ends. The DNA of the CDR3 is TGTGCCAGCAGCCCAGGGCGGAGAATTGATATTCGCTACACCTTC. This gives the protein CASSPGRRIDIRYTF.

J is TRBJ2-3 and V is TRBV5-1; TRBD2 matches 16 bases. V lost 4 bases and J lost 0; bases outside the gene matches: 11. The germline gives CDR1 SGHRS, CDR2 YFSETQ. This CDR3 is built from 20 residues. The CDR3 nucleotides are TGCGCCAGCAGCCCGGGACTAGCGGGAGGGCCGTCTCCTAGCACAGATACGCAGTATTTT. Encoded protein: CASSPGLAGGPSPSTDTQYF.

The CDR3 DNA sequence: TGTGCCTGGAGTGCCTTCCAACGGGTGTCCTACGAGCAGTACTTC. This encodes CAWSAFQRVSYEQYF. The chain employs TRBV30 and TRBJ2-7; D is ambiguous. This CDR3 region has 15 residues. Germline values: CDR1 GTSNPN, CDR2 SVGIG (reference sequence). The ends were cut back, 1 base at V and 1 base at J, with 14 bases in the middle.

In its sample, this clone was seen once. The chain carries TRBV2 and TRBJ2-3; tentative D call: TRBD2 (6 bases). CDR3 size: 18 residues. The V gene's germline CDR1 is SNHLY and CDR2 FYNNEI. The V gene lost 6 bases and the J gene lost 3 bases, with 25 bases spanning the gap. DNA for the CDR3: TGTGCCAGCAGCGTTCCCCCGGGGCGGGGAGTGGGGACAGATACGCAGTATTTT. Its translation is CASSVPPGRGVGTDTQYF. Using reference TRBV2 and TRBJ2-3 for the parts outside the CDR3, the full variable domain is EPEVTQTPSHQVTQMGQEVILRCVPISNHLYFYWYRQILGQKVEFLVSFYNNEISEKSEIFDDQFSVERPDGSNFTLKIRSTKLEDSAMYFCASSVPPGRGVGTDTQYFGPGTRLTVL.

The V and J genes are TRBV4-3 and TRBJ2-3; 7 bases are a match to TRBD2. Germline CDR1 reads LGHNA; CDR2 reads YSLEER. This CDR3 has 17 amino acids. The J segment lost 1 base and the V segment lost 0 bases, leaving 7 bases of the junction unmatched. Here the CDR3 reads CASSQEGRGAGTDTQYF. In DNA form, the CDR3 reads TGCGCCAGCAGCCAAGAAGGGAGGGGAGCGGGCACAGATACGCAGTATTTT.

The chain recombines TRBV19 with TRBJ2-1, with 8 bases identical to TRBD2. J gave up 5 bases and V 3 bases, and 6 bases lay outside the gene matches. Germline V gene lookup returns CDR1 LNHDA and CDR2 SQIVND (reference sequence). The CDR3 runs 15 residues. CDR3 bases: TGTGCCAGTAGTATCTCGGGACTAGTAAACAATGAGCAGTTCTTC. Its protein is CASSISGLVNNEQFF.

The chain employs TRBV7-7 and TRBJ2-2; 10 bases map to TRBD2. V was pared by 4 bases and J by 5 bases, with 1 base of the junction left unmatched. Germline V CDR1 and CDR2: SSHAT, FNYEAQ (reference sequence). The CDR3 length is 14 residues. Written as DNA, the CDR3 is TGTGCCAGCAGCTCACTAGCGGGAACCGGGGAGCTGTTTTTT. This gives the protein CASSSLAGTGELFF. Supplemented by reference TRBV7-7 and TRBJ2-2, the full variable domain reads GAGVSQSPRYKVTKRGQDVTLRCDPISSHATLYWYQQALGQGPEFLTYFNYEAQPDKSGLPSDRFSAERPEGSISTLTIQRTEQRDSAMYRCASSSLAGTGELFFGEGSRLTVL.

The chain combines TRBV19 with TRBJ1-3; D not resolved. CDR1 is LNHDA, CDR2 SQIVND, per germline (reference sequence). This CDR3 has 15 residues. V was cut by 3 bases and J by 0 bases, with 9 bases left in between. This chain's CDR3 is CASSIETNSGNTIYF. The DNA for the CDR3 is TGTGCCAGTAGTATCGAGACAAACTCTGGAAACACCATATATTTT.